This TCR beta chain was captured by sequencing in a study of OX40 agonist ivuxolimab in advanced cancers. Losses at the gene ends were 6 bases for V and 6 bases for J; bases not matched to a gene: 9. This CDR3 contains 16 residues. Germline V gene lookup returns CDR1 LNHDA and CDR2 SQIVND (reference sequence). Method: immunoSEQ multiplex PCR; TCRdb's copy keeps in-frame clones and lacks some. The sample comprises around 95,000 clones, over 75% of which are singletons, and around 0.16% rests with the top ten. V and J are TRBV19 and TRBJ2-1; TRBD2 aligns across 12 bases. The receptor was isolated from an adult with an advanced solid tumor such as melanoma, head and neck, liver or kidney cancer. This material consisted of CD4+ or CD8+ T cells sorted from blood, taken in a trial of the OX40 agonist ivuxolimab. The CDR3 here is CASRPPGLAGINEQFF. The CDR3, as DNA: TGTGCCAGTAGGCCACCCGGACTAGCGGGAATCAATGAGCAGTTCTTC.